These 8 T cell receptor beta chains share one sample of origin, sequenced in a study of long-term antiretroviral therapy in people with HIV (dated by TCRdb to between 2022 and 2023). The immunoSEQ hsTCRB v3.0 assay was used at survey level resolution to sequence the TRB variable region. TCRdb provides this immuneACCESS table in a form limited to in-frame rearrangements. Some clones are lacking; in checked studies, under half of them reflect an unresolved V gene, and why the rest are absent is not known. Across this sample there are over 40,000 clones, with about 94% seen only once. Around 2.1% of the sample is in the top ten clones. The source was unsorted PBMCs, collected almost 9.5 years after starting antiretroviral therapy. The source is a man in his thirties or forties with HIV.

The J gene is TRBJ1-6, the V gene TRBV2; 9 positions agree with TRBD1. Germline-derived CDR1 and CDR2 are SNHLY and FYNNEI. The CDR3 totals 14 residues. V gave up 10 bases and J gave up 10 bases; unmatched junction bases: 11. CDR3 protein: CANSGDRATSPLHF. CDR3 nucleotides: TGTGCCAACAGCGGGGACAGGGCGACATCACCCCTCCACTTT.

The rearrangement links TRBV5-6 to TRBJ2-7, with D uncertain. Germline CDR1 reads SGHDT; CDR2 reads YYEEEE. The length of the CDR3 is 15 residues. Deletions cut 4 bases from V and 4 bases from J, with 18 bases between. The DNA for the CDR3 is TGTGCCAGCAGCCTGACCAACAGACGGCCTTACGAGCAGTACGTC. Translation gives CASSLTNRRPYEQYV.

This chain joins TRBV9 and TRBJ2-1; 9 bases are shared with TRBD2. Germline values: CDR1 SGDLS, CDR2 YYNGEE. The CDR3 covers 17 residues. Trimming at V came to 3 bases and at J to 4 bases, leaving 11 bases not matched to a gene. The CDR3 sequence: CASSAREAGGYYNEQFF. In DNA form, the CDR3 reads TGTGCCAGCAGCGCCCGAGAAGCGGGGGGTTATTACAATGAGCAGTTCTTC.

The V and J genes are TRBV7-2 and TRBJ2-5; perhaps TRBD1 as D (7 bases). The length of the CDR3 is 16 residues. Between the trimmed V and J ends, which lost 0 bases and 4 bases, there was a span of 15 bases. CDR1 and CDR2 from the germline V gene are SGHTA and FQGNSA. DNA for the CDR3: TGTGCCAGCAGCTTAGCGCTCAGGGGGGCGGGAGAGACCCAGTACTTC. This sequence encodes CASSLALRGAGETQYF.

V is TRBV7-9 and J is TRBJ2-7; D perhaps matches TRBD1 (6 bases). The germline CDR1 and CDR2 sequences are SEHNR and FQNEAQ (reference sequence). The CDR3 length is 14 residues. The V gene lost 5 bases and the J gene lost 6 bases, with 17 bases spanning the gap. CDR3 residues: CASSIKPGHSEQYF. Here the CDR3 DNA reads TGTGCCAGCAGCATTAAGCCGGGACATAGCGAGCAGTACTTC.

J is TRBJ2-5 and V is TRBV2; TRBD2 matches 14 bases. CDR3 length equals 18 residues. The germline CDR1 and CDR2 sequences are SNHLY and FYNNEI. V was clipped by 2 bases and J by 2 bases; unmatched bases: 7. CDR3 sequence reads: CASSEWGTSGGIQETQYF. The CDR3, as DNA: TGTGCCAGCAGTGAATGGGGGACTAGCGGGGGAATTCAAGAGACCCAGTACTTC.

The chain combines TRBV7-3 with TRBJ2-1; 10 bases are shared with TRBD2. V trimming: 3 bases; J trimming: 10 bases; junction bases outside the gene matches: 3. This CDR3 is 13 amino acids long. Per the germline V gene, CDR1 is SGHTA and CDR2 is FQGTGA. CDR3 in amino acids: CASSFRLAGEQFF. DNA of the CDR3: TGTGCCAGCAGCTTCCGACTAGCGGGCGAGCAGTTCTTC.

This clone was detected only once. CDR3 coding DNA: TGTGCCAGCCGATCGACAGCGAGGAACACTGAAGCTTTCTTT. Encoded protein: CASRSTARNTEAFF. J is TRBJ1-1 and V is TRBV2; D might be TRBD1 (5 bases). The germline gives CDR1 SNHLY, CDR2 FYNNEI. V gave up 8 bases and J gave up 1 base, with 14 bases separating them. The CDR3 extends over 14 amino acids.